The next 8 T cell receptor beta chains were all read from a single sample in a study of shared clonotypes between healthy human individuals (dated by TCRdb to between 2020 and 2021). Library preparation used the immunoSEQ multiplex PCR assay. Imported from immuneACCESS, the table was reduced by TCRdb to in-frame sequences with V and J called. These copies leave out some clones; in studies compared against another copy, an unresolved V gene accounts for under half, and the cause of the remainder is not known. This sample is represented by 650,000 to 700,000 clones; about 90% of them were singletons. The ten largest make up about a third of the sample. The sample was memory CD8+ T cells from PBMCs. The cell subset or site tag for this specimen amounts to: CD45RO+ cells pooled with CCR7-negative TemRA cells. These receptors originate from a man younger than 35 in good health. Some clones in this sample may be carry-over from other donors' samples.

The chain combines TRBV21-1 with TRBJ2-7; the table gives TRBD2 as D, unverified against the DNA. TRBV21-1 is a pseudogene locus. The length of the CDR3 is 16 residues. The CDR3: CASSKVGGRASYEQYF. In nucleotides, the CDR3 is TGTGCCAGCAGCAAAGTGGGCGGGAGGGCTTCCTACGAGCAGTACTTC.

The chain joins TRBV6-1 to TRBJ2-7, with 8 bases fitting TRBD2. Looked up from germline, CDR1 is MNHNS and CDR2 is SASEGT. CDR3 length: 14 residues. The V gene end was trimmed by 4 bases and the J gene end by 6 bases; junction bases not matched to a gene: 8. The CDR3 coding sequence is TGTGCCAGCAGTGCGCGGGAGGTTTCTGGCGAGCAGTACTTC. It encodes CASSAREVSGEQYF.

The CDR3 here is CASSLRQGFSYEQYF. CDR3 sequence (DNA): TGTGCCAGCAGTTTACGTCAAGGGTTCTCCTACGAGCAGTACTTC. The chain links TRBV27 to TRBJ2-7; D remains ambiguous. V was shortened by 2 bases and J by 0 bases, with 11 bases between the two germline ends. This CDR3 is built from 15 residues. Germline CDR1 reads MNHEY; CDR2 reads SMNVEV (reference sequence).

V and J are TRBV10-3 and TRBJ2-1; 8 bases line up with TRBD1. The germline V gene has CDR1 ENHRY and CDR2 SYGVKD. The CDR3 has 14 amino acids. V was clipped by 1 base and J by 5 bases; unmatched bases: 1. CDR3 residues: CAISEWDRHNEQFF. CDR3 DNA sequence: TGTGCCATCAGTGAGTGGGACAGGCACAATGAGCAGTTCTTC.

Only one count was recorded for this clone. The chain recombines TRBV11-2 with TRBJ1-2; D unresolved. V lost 5 bases and J lost 0, with 16 bases in between. Per the germline V gene, CDR1 is SGHAT and CDR2 is FQNNGV. The CDR3 is made up of 16 amino acids. CDR3 sequence (DNA): TGTGCCAGCAGCCCCTACCTGGCAGACACTAACTATGGCTACACCTTC. As protein: CASSPYLADTNYGYTF.

The V gene is TRBV9, the J gene TRBJ2-7; 11 nucleotides align to TRBD2. Germline trimming cut 4 bases from V and 5 bases from J; bases unmatched to any gene: 2. Germline-derived CDR1 and CDR2 are SGDLS and YYNGEE. This CDR3 spans 13 amino acids. CDR3: CASSLAGGDEQYF. In DNA form, the CDR3 reads TGTGCCAGCAGCCTAGCGGGAGGCGACGAGCAGTACTTC.

The chain employs TRBV7-9 and TRBJ1-4; D call uncertain. CDR3 length: 14 amino acids. The germline CDR1 and CDR2 sequences are SEHNR and FQNEAQ (reference sequence). With 3 bases removed from V and 0 bases from J, the gap between germline ends came to 5 bases. This CDR3 reads CASSFEATNEKLFF. The DNA of the CDR3 is TGTGCCAGCAGCTTCGAGGCAACTAATGAAAAACTGTTTTTT.

V is TRBV5-4 and J is TRBJ1-4; D is possibly TRBD1 (5 bases). This CDR3 is 15 amino acids long. In germline, CDR1 is SGHNT, CDR2 YYREEE (reference sequence). The V gene lost 4 bases and the J gene lost 5 bases, with 15 bases spanning the gap. The CDR3 is CASSVNGGMNEKLFF. Here the CDR3 DNA reads TGTGCCAGCAGCGTGAACGGGGGGATGAATGAAAAACTGTTTTTT.